The source of this T cell receptor beta chain is a study of control samples from healthy donors and cancer patients. Measured with immunoSEQ multiplex PCR; TCRdb has only the in-frame clones, and not every one. In the table there are about 170,000 clones, 91% of which are singletons. The germline V gene encodes CDR1 PRHDT and CDR2 FYEKMQ (reference sequence). After removal of 4 bases from V and 3 bases from J, the junction contained 6 bases not matched to a gene. This CDR3 is built from 15 residues. V and J are TRBV13 and TRBJ1-2, with 9 bases identical to TRBD1. The source material was blood. The receptor comes from a woman aged 40-49 years in good health. CDR3 protein: CASSSRQGVDYGYTF. The CDR3 DNA is TGTGCCAGCAGCTCCCGACAGGGGGTAGACTATGGCTACACCTTC.